Following are 8 T cell receptor beta chains from one sample sequenced in a study of blood T cell repertoires in COVID-19. TCRdb's copy holds only in-frame clones and misses some; the assay was immunoSEQ multiplex PCR. Of about 670,000 clones listed, just under 90% are singletons. The sequenced material came from peripheral blood. The receptors were gathered from a woman under 30 with acute or convalescent COVID-19.

The CDR3: CASRPTSGYTGELFF. Written as DNA, the CDR3 is TGTGCCAGCAGACCAACTAGCGGATACACCGGGGAGCTGTTTTTT. The V gene is TRBV2, the J gene TRBJ2-2; 8 bases are shared with TRBD2. Germline assignment: CDR1 SNHLY and CDR2 FYNNEI. The CDR3 spans 15 residues. The V and J ends lost 6 bases and 3 bases, in that order; junction bases with no gene match: 6.

This chain joins TRBV19 and TRBJ2-1; 16 bases match TRBD2. This CDR3 is 17 amino acids long. V trimming: 3 bases; J trimming: 9 bases; junction bases outside the gene matches: 8. CDR1 is LNHDA, CDR2 SQIVND, per germline (reference sequence). CDR3 nucleotides: TGTGCCAGTAGTATGGGACTAGCGGGGGGGCCTCCCGTTGAGCAGTTCTTC. Protein sequence: CASSMGLAGGPPVEQFF.

This chain connects TRBV28 to TRBJ1-4; 7 bases are a match to TRBD1. CDR1 is MDHEN and CDR2 is SYDVKM in the germline V gene. V lost 3 bases and J lost 7; bases outside the gene matches: 8. The CDR3 totals 15 residues. The CDR3 DNA follows: TGTGCCAGCAGTTTGTCACAGGGGAGGTTTGAAAAACTGTTTTTT. This codes for CASSLSQGRFEKLFF.

V gene TRBV18 combines with J gene TRBJ1-4; D ambiguous. Germline V gene sequence: CDR1 KGHSH, CDR2 LQKENI. The V end lost 2 bases, the J end lost 7 bases, and 8 bases lay between the germline ends. CDR3 length: 13 residues. The CDR3 spells CASSPSPFEKLFF. CDR3 DNA sequence: TGTGCCAGCTCACCAAGCCCGTTTGAAAAACTGTTTTTT.

This clone was observed once. The chain employs TRBV5-4 and TRBJ1-6; D is unresolved. Germline CDR1 and CDR2: SGHNT and YYREEE (reference sequence). Trimming shortened V by 4 bases and J by 9 bases, and 20 bases separated the two germline ends. This CDR3 spans 16 amino acids. The CDR3 is CASSLDQARVGSPLHF. The CDR3 DNA reads as TGTGCCAGCAGCCTGGATCAGGCGAGAGTTGGTTCACCCCTCCACTTT.

V is TRBV6-2 or TRBV6-3 and J is TRBJ1-1; D remains ambiguous. CDR1 and CDR2 (germline): MNHEY, SVGEGT. V lost 0 bases, J lost 8 bases, and 7 bases lay in between. This CDR3 has 12 residues. The CDR3 protein is CASSYSGFEAFF. For the CDR3, the DNA is TGTGCCAGCAGTTACTCCGGGTTCGAAGCTTTCTTT.

The chain recombines TRBV2 with TRBJ1-5; D unclear. This CDR3 has 17 residues. V lost 3 bases and J 6 bases, leaving 21 bases between the germline ends. CDR1 and CDR2 from the germline V gene are SNHLY and FYNNEI. CDR3 loop: CASSDDPGRAGGQPQHF. CDR3 nucleotides: TGTGCCAGCAGTGACGACCCTGGACGGGCGGGCGGTCAGCCCCAGCATTTT.

J is TRBJ2-7 and V is TRBV10-3; the match to TRBD1 covers 10 bases. The ends lost 10 bases at V and 2 bases at J; junction bases unmatched: 8. The CDR3 runs to 14 residues. Germline V gives CDR1 ENHRY, CDR2 SYGVKD. CDR3 loop: CATGQGSGPYEQYF. In DNA form, the CDR3 reads TGTGCCACGGGACAGGGGTCGGGACCCTACGAGCAGTACTTC.